Sequencing of this T cell receptor beta chain was carried out in a study of shared clonotypes between healthy human individuals. There are a few counts of this clone. Source study methods: ImmunoSEQ gave junction-only sequences without quality scores, so filtering differed. TCRdb's copy holds only in-frame clones and misses some; the assay was immunoSEQ multiplex PCR. That table gives V, J and clone size, and the DNA gave D and trimming. This sample carries roughly 1 million clones, 75% of them seen once, and the ten largest clones take about 1.5%. The CDR3 runs 11 residues. The germline V gene has CDR1 MNHEY and CDR2 SVGAGI. V shed 5 bases and J shed 12 bases, with 14 bases lying between them.

The V and J genes are TRBV6-5 and TRBJ2-7; TRBD2 might be the D (7 bases). Sequenced: memory CD4+ T cells sorted from blood. Subset indicated: CD45RA-negative fraction. This clonotype was obtained from a man aged 18 to 30 in good health. The CDR3: CASSGGASLYF. CDR3 nucleotide sequence: TGTGCCAGCAGTGGGGGGGCCTCGTTGTACTTC.